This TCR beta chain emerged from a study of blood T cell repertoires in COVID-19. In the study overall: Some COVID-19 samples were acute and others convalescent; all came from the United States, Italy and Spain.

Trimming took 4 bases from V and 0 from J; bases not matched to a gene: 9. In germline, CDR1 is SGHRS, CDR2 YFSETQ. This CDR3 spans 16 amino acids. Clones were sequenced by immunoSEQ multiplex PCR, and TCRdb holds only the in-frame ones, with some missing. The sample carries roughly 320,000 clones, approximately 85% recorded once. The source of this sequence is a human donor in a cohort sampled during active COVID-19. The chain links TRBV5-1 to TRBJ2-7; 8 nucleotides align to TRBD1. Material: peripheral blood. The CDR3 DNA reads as TGCGCCAGCAGCATATTAGACAGGGGAAACTCCTACGAGCAGTACTTC. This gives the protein CASSILDRGNSYEQYF.